The TCR beta chain described here comes from a study of blood T cell repertoires in COVID-19. The wider study: Collection of acute and convalescent COVID-19 samples took place in the United States, Italy and Spain. The analysed material was cDNA or gDNA that came from T cells, B-cell-depleted T cells, or PBMCs.

Authors' analysis steps: From reference gene primer amplification, estimates of nucleated cell counts were derived. Method: immunoSEQ multiplex PCR; TCRdb's copy keeps in-frame clones and lacks some. V, J and clone size derive from that table, while D and trimming were established from the DNA sequence. The sample holds 90,000 to 120,000 clones, around 89% seen once. V lost 6 bases, J lost 1 base, and 6 bases stayed unmatched. The CDR3 is 15 amino acids. Germline-derived CDR1 and CDR2 are SNHLY and FYNNEI. This clonotype was obtained from a man between 35 and 55 years old with active or convalescent COVID-19. The chain has TRBV2 and TRBJ1-1, with 9 bases aligning to TRBD1. The material sequenced was peripheral blood. CDR3 sequence (DNA): TGTGCCAGCAGCGTTACGGGACAGGGGAACACTGAAGCTTTCTTT. Protein: CASSVTGQGNTEAFF.